The rows below give T cell receptor beta chains drawn from one sample of a study of blood T cells in healthy people across ages. TCRdb analysed the 5' RACE reads with MiXCR anew, one entry per CDR3 protein. The sample records 730,000 or so distinct CDR3 sequences, about 43% being singletons. Sequences were obtained from blood. These receptor sequences come from an older man in good health. Each CDR3 is given with its conserved first and last residue. A D gene is named only where the DNA matches it firmly. Where a row states a size, it is once, few, many or the class of an expanded clone; other rows omit it.

v_gene	j_gene	abundance	d_gene	CDR3aa	CDR3nt
TRBV3-1	TRBJ2-1	-	-	CASSQGQGLKSEQFF	TGTGCCAGCAGCCAAGGACAGGGACTTAAGAGTGAGCAGTTCTTC
TRBV10-2	TRBJ2-7	-	-	CASSESGRGGEQYF	TGCGCCAGCAGTGAGTCGGGCAGGGGAGGCGAGCAGTACTTC
TRBV3-1	TRBJ2-1	many	-	CASSQTRVGSEQFF	TGTGCCAGCAGCCAGACCCGGGTTGGAAGTGAGCAGTTCTTC
TRBV29-1	TRBJ2-2	-	-	CSVEGWPGELFF	TGCAGCGTTGAGGGGTGGCCCGGGGAGCTGTTTTTT
TRBV9	TRBJ2-1	-	-	CASSVSPAAGEQFF	TGTGCCAGCAGCGTTTCCCCCGCGGCGGGTGAGCAGTTCTTC
TRBV6-1	TRBJ2-7	-	TRBD1	CASSDPNRDRWTYEQYF	TGTGCCAGCAGTGACCCCAATCGGGACAGGTGGACCTACGAGCAGTACTTC
TRBV29-1	TRBJ2-1	-	TRBD2	CSLNPATSGTYNEQFF	TGCAGCTTAAACCCAGCGACTAGCGGTACCTACAATGAGCAGTTCTTC
TRBV20-1	TRBJ2-5	-	TRBD1	CSASRQGRSYNEQYF	TGCAGTGCTAGTAGACAGGGGAGGAGCTACAATGAGCAGTACTTC
TRBV15	TRBJ2-1	-	TRBD1	CAPSRDEGQGRGQFF	TGTGCCCCCAGCAGAGATGAGGGACAGGGGAGAGGGCAGTTCTTC
TRBV20-1	TRBJ1-2	-	TRBD1	CSAEGQGLYGYTF	TGCAGTGCTGAGGGACAGGGTCTCTATGGCTACACCTTC
TRBV24-1	TRBJ2-5	-	-	CATSDLGSNNEQYF	TGTGCCACCAGTGATTTGGGAAGCAACAATGAGCAGTACTTC
TRBV12-3/TRBV12-4	TRBJ2-3	many	-	CASSSPGTITDTQYF	TGTGCCAGCAGTTCGCCCGGGACCATCACAGATACGCAGTATTTT
TRBV2	TRBJ2-1	-	-	CASRKGDLFGGEQFF	TGTGCCAGCAGGAAGGGGGACCTGTTCGGGGGGGAGCAGTTCTTC
TRBV9	TRBJ1-6	-	-	CASSVLQGPEDSPLHF	TGTGCCAGCAGCGTGTTACAGGGCCCGGAGGATTCACCCCTCCACTTT
TRBV28	TRBJ2-5	-	TRBD2	CASSFGLAGVETQYF	TGTGCCAGCAGTTTCGGCCTAGCGGGAGTAGAGACCCAGTACTTC
TRBV9	TRBJ2-5	-	TRBD1	CASSERDRGYELYF	TGTGCCAGCAGCGAAAGGGACAGGGGCTACGAGCTGTACTTC
TRBV14	TRBJ2-1	few	TRBD1	CASSPGTAYNEQFF	TGTGCCAGCAGCCCCGGGACAGCCTACAATGAGCAGTTCTTC
TRBV27	TRBJ2-4	once	TRBD2	CASSAGRAENIQYF	TGTGCCAGCAGTGCGGGGAGGGCCGAAAACATTCAGTACTTC
TRBV20-1	TRBJ2-1	-	TRBD2	CSARDRVRASGSNEQFF	TGCAGTGCTAGAGATCGAGTGCGGGCTAGCGGGAGCAATGAGCAGTTCTTC
TRBV2	TRBJ2-5	-	TRBD2	CASSDWLAGGQTQYF	TGTGCCAGCAGTGATTGGCTAGCGGGGGGCCAGACCCAGTACTTC
TRBV2	TRBJ2-7	few	-	CASCGQALYEQYF	TGTGCCAGCTGTGGGCAAGCCCTCTACGAGCAGTACTTC
TRBV20-1	TRBJ2-7	-	-	CSASAGFTGSYEQYF	TGCAGTGCTAGCGCCGGTTTTACGGGGTCCTACGAGCAGTACTTC
TRBV7-9	TRBJ2-5	few	-	CASRPTTGPLETQYF	TGTGCCAGCAGACCGACGACAGGTCCCCTCGAGACCCAGTACTTC
TRBV12-3/TRBV12-4	TRBJ1-1	-	TRBD1	CASSNEGQGRTEAFF	TGTGCCAGCTCAAATGAAGGACAGGGGAGAACTGAAGCTTTCTTT
TRBV9	TRBJ2-1	few	-	CASSVGLVKWRSNEQFF	TGTGCCAGCAGCGTAGGGTTGGTAAAATGGCGAAGCAATGAGCAGTTCTTC
TRBV11-3	TRBJ2-1	-	-	CASSLGQGRLNEQFF	TGTGCCAGCAGCTTGGGGCAGGGAAGGTTGAATGAGCAGTTCTTC
TRBV6-2/TRBV6-3	TRBJ2-7	few	-	CASSWAGGQVSLLYEQYF	TGTGCCAGCAGTTGGGCAGGAGGGCAGGTTTCCTTACTCTACGAGCAGTACTTC
TRBV7-9	TRBJ2-4	-	TRBD1	CASSLVVSAGGAQNIQYF	TGTGCCAGCAGCTTAGTCGTGTCTGCAGGGGGTGCCCAAAACATTCAGTACTTC
TRBV27	TRBJ2-4	-	-	CASRIAGSKNIQYF	TGTGCCAGCAGGATCGCAGGGTCCAAAAACATTCAGTACTTC
TRBV20-1	TRBJ2-1	-	TRBD2	CSATEASGTNNEQFF	TGCAGTGCCACGGAGGCTAGCGGGACTAACAATGAGCAGTTCTTC
TRBV6-2/TRBV6-3	TRBJ2-7	few	TRBD1	CASTLMTGSNEQYF	TGTGCCAGCACTTTGATGACAGGGTCGAACGAGCAGTACTTC
TRBV7-9	TRBJ1-1	-	-	CASSPSWDATEAFF	TGTGCCAGCAGCCCTTCGTGGGATGCCACTGAAGCTTTCTTT
TRBV7-2	TRBJ1-5	-	TRBD1	CASSLVGTGSQPQHF	TGTGCCAGCAGCTTAGTGGGGACAGGGTCTCAGCCCCAGCATTTT
TRBV6-5	TRBJ2-1	few	TRBD2	CASSYEVRREGLNNEQFF	TGTGCCAGCAGTTACGAGGTCAGGCGGGAGGGCCTTAACAATGAGCAGTTCTTC
TRBV5-5	TRBJ2-3	few	-	CASSLERIRTDTQYF	TGTGCCAGCAGCTTGGAAAGGATACGGACAGATACGCAGTATTTT
TRBV20-1	TRBJ2-4	few	TRBD2	CSARYTSGGRGGNIQYF	TGCAGTGCTAGATATACTAGCGGGGGGCGGGGTGGAAACATTCAGTACTTC
TRBV6-2/TRBV6-3	TRBJ2-5	-	-	CASTDMRGAPRGGGSLFDEQYF	TGTGCCAGCACCGATATGAGGGGGGCTCCACGGGGTGGCGGGAGCCTCTTCGATGAGCAGTACTTC
TRBV20-1	TRBJ2-7	-	-	CSPSEGVGYEQYF	TGCAGCCCGAGTGAGGGGGTAGGATACGAGCAGTACTTC
TRBV11-2	TRBJ2-7	-	-	CASSNFNYEQYF	TGTGCCAGCAGCAACTTTAACTACGAGCAGTACTTC
TRBV27	TRBJ2-7	few	-	CASSFTGNNEQYF	TGTGCCAGCAGTTTCACAGGGAACAATGAGCAGTACTTC
TRBV7-2	TRBJ2-5	-	-	CASSLSSGSGQETQYF	TGTGCCAGCAGCTTAAGCTCGGGGTCCGGCCAAGAGACCCAGTACTTC
TRBV18	TRBJ2-4	-	TRBD2	CASSPRRETGEQYF	TGTGCCAGCTCACCAAGGCGGGAGACGGGGGAGCAGTACTTC
TRBV7-7	TRBJ2-2	-	TRBD2	CASSFQGSGISGELFF	TGTGCTAGCAGCTTCCAGGGTAGCGGGATCTCCGGGGAGCTGTTTTTT
TRBV25-1	TRBJ2-3	-	TRBD2	CASSNSGRYTDTQYF	TGTGCCAGCAGTAATAGCGGGAGATACACAGATACGCAGTATTTT
TRBV6-2/TRBV6-3	TRBJ2-5	-	TRBD2	CASSYGLAGDTQYF	TGTGCCAGCAGTTACGGCCTAGCGGGGGATACCCAGTACTTC
TRBV4-3	TRBJ1-4	-	-	CASSRHGATNEKLFF	TGCGCCAGCAGCCGGCACGGTGCAACTAATGAAAAACTGTTTTTT
TRBV18	TRBJ2-5	-	-	CASSPEHGETQYF	TGTGCCAGCTCACCAGAACATGGGGAGACCCAGTACTTC
TRBV29-1	TRBJ2-1	few	-	CSVSQGDYNEQFF	TGCAGCGTCAGTCAAGGGGACTACAATGAGCAGTTCTTC
TRBV7-2	TRBJ2-7	-	TRBD2	CASSRLAAVGLVNEQYF	TGTGCCAGCAGCCGACTAGCGGCCGTAGGCCTCGTAAATGAGCAGTACTTC
TRBV6-6	TRBJ1-2	-	-	CASSYSPPNNYGYTF	TGTGCCAGCAGTTACTCCCCACCAAACAACTATGGCTACACCTTC
TRBV29-1	TRBJ2-1	many	TRBD1	CSGIGTGRHNEQFF	TGCAGCGGGATCGGGACAGGGAGGCACAATGAGCAGTTCTTC
TRBV6-5	TRBJ2-5	few	TRBD2	CASSYSRGRGETQYF	TGTGCCAGCAGTTACTCGCGGGGGAGAGGGGAGACCCAGTACTTC
TRBV7-8	TRBJ2-7	-	-	CASSKYSAQEQYF	TGTGCCAGCAGCAAATACAGTGCCCAGGAGCAGTACTTC